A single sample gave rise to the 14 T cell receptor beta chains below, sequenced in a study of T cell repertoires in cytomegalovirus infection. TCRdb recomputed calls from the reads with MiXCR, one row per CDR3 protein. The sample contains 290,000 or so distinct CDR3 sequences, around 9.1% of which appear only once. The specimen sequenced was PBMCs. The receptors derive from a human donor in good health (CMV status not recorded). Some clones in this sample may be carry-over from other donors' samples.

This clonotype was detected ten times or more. CDR3 nucleotides: TGTGCCAGCAGCTTAGAAGTGACAGGGAGGGAGACCCAGTACTTC. This sequence encodes CASSLEVTGRETQYF. This chain uses TRBV7-9 with TRBJ2-5; the D gene is possibly TRBD1 (7 bases). The germline CDR1 and CDR2 sequences are SEHNR and FQNEAQ (reference sequence). The germline V and J ends were trimmed by 1 base and 5 bases, with 14 bases remaining between them. The CDR3 runs to 15 residues.

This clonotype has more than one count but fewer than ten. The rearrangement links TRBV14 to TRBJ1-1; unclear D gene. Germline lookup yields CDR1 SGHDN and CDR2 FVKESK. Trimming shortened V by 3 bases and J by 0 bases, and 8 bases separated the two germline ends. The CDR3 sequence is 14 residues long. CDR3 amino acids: CASSHSGLNTEAFF. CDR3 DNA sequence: TGTGCCAGCAGCCATTCAGGTCTGAACACTGAAGCTTTCTTT.

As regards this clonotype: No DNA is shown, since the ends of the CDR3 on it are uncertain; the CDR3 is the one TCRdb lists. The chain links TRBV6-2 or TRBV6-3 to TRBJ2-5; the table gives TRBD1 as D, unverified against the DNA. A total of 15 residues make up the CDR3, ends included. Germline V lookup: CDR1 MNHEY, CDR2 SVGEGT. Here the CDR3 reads CASSWGQGARETQHF.

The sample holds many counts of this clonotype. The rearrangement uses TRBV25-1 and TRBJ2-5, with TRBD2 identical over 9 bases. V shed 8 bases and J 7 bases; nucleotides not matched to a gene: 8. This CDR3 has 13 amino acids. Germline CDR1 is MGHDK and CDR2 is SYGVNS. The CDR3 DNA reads TGTGCCAGCTCTGCTAGCGGGGCTGGGACCCAGTACTTC. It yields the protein CASSASGAGTQYF. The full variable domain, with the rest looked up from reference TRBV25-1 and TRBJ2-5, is EADIYQTPRYLVIGTGKKITLECSQTMGHDKMYWYQQDPGMELHLIHYSYGVNSTEKGDLSSESTVSRIRTEHFPLTLESARPSHTSQYLCASSASGAGTQYFGPGTRLLVL.

The CDR3 here is CASSLSRDAYNEQFF. In DNA, the CDR3 is TGTGCCAGCAGTTTATCCAGGGATGCCTACAATGAGCAGTTCTTC. The chain is built from TRBV28 and TRBJ2-1; possible D gene TRBD1, 5 bases. The CDR3 length is 15 residues. Looked up from germline, CDR1 is MDHEN and CDR2 is SYDVKM. The ends were cut back, 1 base at V and 2 bases at J, with 9 bases in the middle.

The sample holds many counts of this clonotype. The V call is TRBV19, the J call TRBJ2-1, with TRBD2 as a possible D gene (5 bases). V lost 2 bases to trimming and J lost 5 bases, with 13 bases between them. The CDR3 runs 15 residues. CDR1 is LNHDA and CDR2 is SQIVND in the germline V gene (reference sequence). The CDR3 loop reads CASSITRTGNNEQFF. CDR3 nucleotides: TGTGCCAGTAGTATAACTAGGACCGGGAACAATGAGCAGTTCTTC. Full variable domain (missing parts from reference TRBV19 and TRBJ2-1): DGGITQSPKYLFRKEGQNVTLSCEQNLNHDAMYWYRQDPGQGLRLIYYSQIVNDFQKGDIAEGYSVSREKKESFPLTVTSAQKNPTAFYLCASSITRTGNNEQFFGPGTRLTVL.

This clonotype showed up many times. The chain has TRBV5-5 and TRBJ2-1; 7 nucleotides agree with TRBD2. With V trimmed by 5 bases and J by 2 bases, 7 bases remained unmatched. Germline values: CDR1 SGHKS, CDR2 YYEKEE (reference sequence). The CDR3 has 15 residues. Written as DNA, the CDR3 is TGTGCCAGCAGATTACTAGCGACTACCTACAATGAGCAGTTCTTC. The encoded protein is CASRLLATTYNEQFF. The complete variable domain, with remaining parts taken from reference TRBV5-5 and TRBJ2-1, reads DAGVTQSPTHLIKTRGQQVTLRCSPISGHKSVSWYQQVLGQGPQFIFQYYEKEERGRGNFPDRFSARQFPNYSSELNVNALLLGDSALYLCASRLLATTYNEQFFGPGTRLTVL.

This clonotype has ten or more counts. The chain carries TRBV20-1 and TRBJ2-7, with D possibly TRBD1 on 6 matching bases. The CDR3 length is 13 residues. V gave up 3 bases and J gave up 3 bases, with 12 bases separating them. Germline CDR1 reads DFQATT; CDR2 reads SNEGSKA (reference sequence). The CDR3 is CSASKSTGYEQYV. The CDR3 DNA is TGCAGTGCTAGTAAATCGACAGGCTACGAGCAGTACGTC.

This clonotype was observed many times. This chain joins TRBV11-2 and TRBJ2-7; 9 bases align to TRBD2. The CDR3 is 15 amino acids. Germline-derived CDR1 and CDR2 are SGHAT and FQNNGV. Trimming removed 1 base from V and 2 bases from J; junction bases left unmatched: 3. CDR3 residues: CASSLAGGGAYEQYF. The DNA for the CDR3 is TGTGCCAGCAGCTTAGCGGGCGGGGGGGCCTACGAGCAGTACTTC. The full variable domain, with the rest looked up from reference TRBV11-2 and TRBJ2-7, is EAGVAQSPRYKIIEKRQSVAFWCNPISGHATLYWYQQILGQGPKLLIQFQNNGVVDDSQLPKDRFSAERLKGVDSTLKIQPAKLEDSAVYLCASSLAGGGAYEQYFGPGTRLTVT.

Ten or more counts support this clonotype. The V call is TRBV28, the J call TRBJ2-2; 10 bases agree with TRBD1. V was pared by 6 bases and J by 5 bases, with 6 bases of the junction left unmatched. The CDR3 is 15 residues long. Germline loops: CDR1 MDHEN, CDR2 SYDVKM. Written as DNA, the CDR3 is TGTGCCAGCAGCCACCGGGACAGGGGAACCGGGGAGCTGTTTTTT. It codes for CASSHRDRGTGELFF. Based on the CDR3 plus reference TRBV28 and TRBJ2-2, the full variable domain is DVKVTQSSRYLVKRTGEKVFLECVQDMDHENMFWYRQDPGLGLRLIYFSYDVKMKEKGDIPEGYSVSREKKERFSLILESASTNQTSMYLCASSHRDRGTGELFFGEGSRLTVL.

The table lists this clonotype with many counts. DNA for the CDR3: TGTGCCAGCAGCTTAGGCCCTTCCGGGCAGTCCGGGGAGCTGTTTTTT. As protein: CASSLGPSGQSGELFF. The V and J genes are TRBV7-2 and TRBJ2-2; D unresolved. V gave up 1 base and J gave up 6 bases, with 15 bases separating them. The CDR3 sequence is 16 residues long. Germline CDR1 and CDR2: SGHTA and FQGNSA. The full variable domain, its missing parts supplied by reference TRBV7-2 and TRBJ2-2, is GAGVSQSPSNKVTEKGKDVELRCDPISGHTALYWYRQSLGQGLEFLIYFQGNSAPDKSGLPSDRFSAERTGGSVSTLTIQRTQQEDSAVYLCASSLGPSGQSGELFFGEGSRLTVL.

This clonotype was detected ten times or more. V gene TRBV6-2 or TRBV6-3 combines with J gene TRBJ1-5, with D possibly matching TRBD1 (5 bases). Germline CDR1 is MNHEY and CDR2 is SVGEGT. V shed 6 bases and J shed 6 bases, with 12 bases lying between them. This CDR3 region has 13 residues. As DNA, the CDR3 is TGTGCCAGCAGCTTAACGGGGGGTCAGCCCCAGCATTTT. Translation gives CASSLTGGQPQHF.

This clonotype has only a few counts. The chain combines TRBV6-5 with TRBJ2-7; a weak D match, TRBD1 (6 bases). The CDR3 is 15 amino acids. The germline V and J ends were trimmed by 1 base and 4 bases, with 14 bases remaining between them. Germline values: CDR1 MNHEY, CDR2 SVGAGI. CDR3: CASSYFRTDPYEQYF. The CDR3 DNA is TGTGCCAGCAGTTACTTTCGGACAGACCCTTACGAGCAGTACTTC.

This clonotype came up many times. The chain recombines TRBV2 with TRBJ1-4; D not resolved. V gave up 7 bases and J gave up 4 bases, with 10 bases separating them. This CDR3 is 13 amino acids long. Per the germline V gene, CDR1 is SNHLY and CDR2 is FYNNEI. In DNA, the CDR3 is TGTGCCAGCAATTACCGGGATAATGAAAAACTGTTTTTT. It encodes CASNYRDNEKLFF.